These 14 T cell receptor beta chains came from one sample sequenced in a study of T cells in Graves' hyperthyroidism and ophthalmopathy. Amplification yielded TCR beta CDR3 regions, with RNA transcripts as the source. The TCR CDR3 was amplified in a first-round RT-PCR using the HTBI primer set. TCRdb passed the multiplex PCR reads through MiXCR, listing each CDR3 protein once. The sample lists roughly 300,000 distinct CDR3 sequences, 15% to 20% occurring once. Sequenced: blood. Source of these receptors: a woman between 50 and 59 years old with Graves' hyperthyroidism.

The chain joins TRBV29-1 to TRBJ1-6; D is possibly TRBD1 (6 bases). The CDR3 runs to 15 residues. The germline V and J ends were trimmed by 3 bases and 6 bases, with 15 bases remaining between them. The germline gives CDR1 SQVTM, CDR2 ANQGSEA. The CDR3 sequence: CSVDTGTPANSPLHF. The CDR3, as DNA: TGCAGCGTTGATACCGGGACACCGGCTAATTCACCCCTCCACTTT. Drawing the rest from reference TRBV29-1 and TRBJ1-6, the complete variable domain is SAVISQKPSRDICQRGTSLTIQCQVDSQVTMMFWYRQQPGQSLTLIATANQGSEATYESGFVIDKFPISRPNLTFSTLTVSNMSPEDSSIYLCSVDTGTPANSPLHFGNGTRLTVT.

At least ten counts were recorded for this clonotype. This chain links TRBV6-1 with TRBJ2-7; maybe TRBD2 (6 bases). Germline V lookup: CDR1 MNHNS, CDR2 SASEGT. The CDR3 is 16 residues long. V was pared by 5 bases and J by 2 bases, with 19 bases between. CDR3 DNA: TGTGCCAGCAGTCCTCGGCGGGATAGCGTTGCCTACGAGCAGTACTTC. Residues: CASSPRRDSVAYEQYF.

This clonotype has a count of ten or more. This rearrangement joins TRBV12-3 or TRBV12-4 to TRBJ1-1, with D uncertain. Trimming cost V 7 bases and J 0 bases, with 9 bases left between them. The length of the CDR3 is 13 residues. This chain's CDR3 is CASIFRLNTEAFF. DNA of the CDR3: TGTGCCAGCATATTCCGATTGAACACTGAAGCTTTCTTT.

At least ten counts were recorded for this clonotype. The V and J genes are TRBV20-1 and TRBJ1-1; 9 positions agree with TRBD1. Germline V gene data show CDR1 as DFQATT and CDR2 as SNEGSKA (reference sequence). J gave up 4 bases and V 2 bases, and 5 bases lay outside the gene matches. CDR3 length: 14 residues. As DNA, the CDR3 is TGCAGTGCTAGATTTGGGACAGGGAGCACTGAAGCTTTCTTT. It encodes CSARFGTGSTEAFF.

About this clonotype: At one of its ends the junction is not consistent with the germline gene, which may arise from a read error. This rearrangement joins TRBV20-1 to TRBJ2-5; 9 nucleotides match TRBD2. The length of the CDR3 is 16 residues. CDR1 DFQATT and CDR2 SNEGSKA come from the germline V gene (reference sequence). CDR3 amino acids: CSASGAGGKNQEAQYF. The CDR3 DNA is TGCAGTGCCTCAGGGGCGGGGGGGAAGAACCAAGAGGCCCAGTACTTC.

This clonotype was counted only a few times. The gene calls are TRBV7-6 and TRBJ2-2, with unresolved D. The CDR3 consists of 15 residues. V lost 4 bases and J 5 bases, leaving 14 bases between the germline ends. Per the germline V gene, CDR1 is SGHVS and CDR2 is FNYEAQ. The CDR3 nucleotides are TGTGCCAGCAGCTCAAACGCCAAGAGGACCGGGGAGCTGTTTTTT. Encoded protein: CASSSNAKRTGELFF.

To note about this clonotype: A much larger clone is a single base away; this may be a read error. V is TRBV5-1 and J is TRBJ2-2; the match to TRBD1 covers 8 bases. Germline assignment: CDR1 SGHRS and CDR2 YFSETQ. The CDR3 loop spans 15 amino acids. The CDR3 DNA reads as TGCGCCAGCAGCTTAGGACAGGGCATCGCCGGGGAGCCGTTTTTT. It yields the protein CASSLGQGIAGEPFF.

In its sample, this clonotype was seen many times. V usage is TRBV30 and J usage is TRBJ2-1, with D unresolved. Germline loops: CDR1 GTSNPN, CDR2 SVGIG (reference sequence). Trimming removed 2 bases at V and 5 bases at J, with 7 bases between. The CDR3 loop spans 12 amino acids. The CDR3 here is CAWSLVNNEQFF. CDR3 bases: TGTGCCTGGAGTTTAGTTAACAATGAGCAGTTCTTC.

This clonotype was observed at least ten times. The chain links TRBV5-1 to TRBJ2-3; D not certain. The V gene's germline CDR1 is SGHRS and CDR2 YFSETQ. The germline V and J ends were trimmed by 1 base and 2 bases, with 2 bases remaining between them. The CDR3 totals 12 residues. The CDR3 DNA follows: TGCGCCAGCAGCTTGAACACAGATACGCAGTATTTT. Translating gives CASSLNTDTQYF.

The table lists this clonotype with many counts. The CDR3, as DNA: TGTGCCAGCGAGCGTGGGGACGGGAACACTGAAGCTTTCTTT. It codes for CASERGDGNTEAFF. The V gene is TRBV28, the J gene TRBJ1-1, with D maybe TRBD1 (5 bases). The V and J ends lost 8 bases and 1 base respectively, with 14 bases between them. Per the germline V gene, CDR1 is MDHEN and CDR2 is SYDVKM. CDR3 size: 14 residues.

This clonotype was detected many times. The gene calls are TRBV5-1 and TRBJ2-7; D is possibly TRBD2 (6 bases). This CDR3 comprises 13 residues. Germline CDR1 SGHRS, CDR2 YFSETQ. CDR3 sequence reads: CANSRGQGGEQYV. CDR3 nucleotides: TGCGCCAACAGCCGGGGCCAGGGAGGCGAGCAGTACGTC.

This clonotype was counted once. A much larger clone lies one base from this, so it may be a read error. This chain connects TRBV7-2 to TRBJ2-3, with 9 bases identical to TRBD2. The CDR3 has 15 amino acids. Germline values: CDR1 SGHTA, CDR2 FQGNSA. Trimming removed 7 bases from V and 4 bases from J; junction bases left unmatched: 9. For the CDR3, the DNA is TGTGCCAGCAAGACGACTAGCGGTTTGTCAGATACGCAGTATTTT. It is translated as CASKTTSGLSDTQYF.

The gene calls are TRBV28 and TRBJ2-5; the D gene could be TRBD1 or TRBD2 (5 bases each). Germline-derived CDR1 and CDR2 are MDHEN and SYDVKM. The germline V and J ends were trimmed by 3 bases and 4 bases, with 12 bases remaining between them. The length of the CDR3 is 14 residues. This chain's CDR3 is CASSFSGSGETQYF. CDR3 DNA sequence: TGTGCCAGCAGTTTTTCAGGGAGTGGAGAGACCCAGTACTTC.

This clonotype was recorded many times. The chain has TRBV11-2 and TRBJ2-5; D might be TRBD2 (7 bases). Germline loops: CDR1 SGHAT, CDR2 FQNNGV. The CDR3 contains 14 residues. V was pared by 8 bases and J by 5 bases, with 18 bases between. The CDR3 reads CASGDRIGGETQYF. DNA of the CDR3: TGTGCCAGCGGAGACAGGATCGGGGGGGAGACCCAGTACTTC.